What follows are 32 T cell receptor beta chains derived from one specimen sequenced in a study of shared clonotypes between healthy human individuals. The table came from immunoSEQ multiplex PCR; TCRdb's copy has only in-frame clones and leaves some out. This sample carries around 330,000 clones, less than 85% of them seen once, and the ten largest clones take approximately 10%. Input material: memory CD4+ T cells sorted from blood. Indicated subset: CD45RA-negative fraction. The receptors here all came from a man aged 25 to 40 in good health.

The CDR3: CASAKDRGGFPDTQYF. The CDR3 DNA sequence: TGTGCTAGTGCCAAAGACAGGGGGGGGTTTCCAGATACGCAGTATTTT. The V call is TRBV12-5, the J call TRBJ2-3, with 9 positions matching TRBD1. CDR3 length equals 16 residues. Germline loops: CDR1 LGHNT, CDR2 FRNRAP. The V and J ends lost 7 bases and 4 bases, in that order; junction bases with no gene match: 12.

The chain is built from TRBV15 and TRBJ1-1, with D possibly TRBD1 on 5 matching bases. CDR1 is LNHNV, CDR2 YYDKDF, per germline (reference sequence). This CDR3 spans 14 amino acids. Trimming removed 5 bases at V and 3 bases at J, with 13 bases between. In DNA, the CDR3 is TGTGCCACCAGCCAACGACCGGGGGACACTGAAGCTTTCTTT. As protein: CATSQRPGDTEAFF.

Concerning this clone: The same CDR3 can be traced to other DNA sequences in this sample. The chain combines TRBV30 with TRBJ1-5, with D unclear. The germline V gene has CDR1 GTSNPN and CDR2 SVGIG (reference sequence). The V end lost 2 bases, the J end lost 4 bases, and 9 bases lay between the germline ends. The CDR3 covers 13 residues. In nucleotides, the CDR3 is TGTGCCTGGAGTCACGGAGATAATCAGCCCCAGCATTTT. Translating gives CAWSHGDNQPQHF.

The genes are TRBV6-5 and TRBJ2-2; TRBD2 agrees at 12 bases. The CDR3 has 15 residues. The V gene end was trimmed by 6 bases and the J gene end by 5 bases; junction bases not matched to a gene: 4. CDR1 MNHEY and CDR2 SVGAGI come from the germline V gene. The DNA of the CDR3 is TGTGCCAGCAGGCTAGCGGGAGGGCCGACCGGGGAGCTGTTTTTT. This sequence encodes CASRLAGGPTGELFF.

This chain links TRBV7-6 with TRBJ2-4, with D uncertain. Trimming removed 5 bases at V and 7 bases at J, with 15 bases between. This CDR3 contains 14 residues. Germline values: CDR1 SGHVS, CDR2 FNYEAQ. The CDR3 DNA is TGTGCCAGCAGCCTAGGACCGGGCAGGAACATTCAGTACTTC. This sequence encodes CASSLGPGRNIQYF.

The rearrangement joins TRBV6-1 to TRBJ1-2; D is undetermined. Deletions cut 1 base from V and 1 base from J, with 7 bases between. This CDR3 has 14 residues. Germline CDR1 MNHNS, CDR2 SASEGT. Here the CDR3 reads CASSEGYRNYGYTF. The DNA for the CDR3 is TGTGCCAGCAGTGAAGGTTACCGTAACTATGGCTACACCTTC.

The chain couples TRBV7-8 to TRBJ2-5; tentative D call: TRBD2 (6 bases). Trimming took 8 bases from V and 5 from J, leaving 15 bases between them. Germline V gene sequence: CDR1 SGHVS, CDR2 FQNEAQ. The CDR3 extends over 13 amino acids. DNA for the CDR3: TGTGCCAGCCTTAGGGAGGAACGGGAGACCCAGTACTTC. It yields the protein CASLREERETQYF.

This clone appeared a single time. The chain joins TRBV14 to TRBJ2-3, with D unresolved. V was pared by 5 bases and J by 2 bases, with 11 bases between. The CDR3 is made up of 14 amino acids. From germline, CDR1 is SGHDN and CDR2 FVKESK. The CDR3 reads CASSGKGYTDTQYF. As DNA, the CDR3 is TGTGCCAGCAGCGGGAAGGGATACACAGATACGCAGTATTTT.

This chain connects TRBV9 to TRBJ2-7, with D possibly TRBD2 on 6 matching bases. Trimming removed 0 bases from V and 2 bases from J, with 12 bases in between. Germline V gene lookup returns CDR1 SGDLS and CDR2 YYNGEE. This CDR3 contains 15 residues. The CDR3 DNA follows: TGTGCCAGCAGCGTAGGGGCCGGGGGTGCCTACGAGCAGTACTTC. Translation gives CASSVGAGGAYEQYF. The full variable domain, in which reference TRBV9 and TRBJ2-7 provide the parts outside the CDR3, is DSGVTQTPKHLITATGQRVTLRCSPRSGDLSVYWYQQSLDQGLQFLIQYYNGEERAKGNILERFSAQQFPDLHSELNLSSLELGDSALYFCASSVGAGGAYEQYFGPGTRLTVT.

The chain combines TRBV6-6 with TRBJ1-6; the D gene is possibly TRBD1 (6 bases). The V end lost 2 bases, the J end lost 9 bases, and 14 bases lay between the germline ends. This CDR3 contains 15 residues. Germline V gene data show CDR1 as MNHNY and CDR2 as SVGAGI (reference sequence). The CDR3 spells CASSYLRDISSPLHF. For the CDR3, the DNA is TGTGCCAGCAGTTACCTCAGGGACATCAGTTCACCCCTCCACTTT.

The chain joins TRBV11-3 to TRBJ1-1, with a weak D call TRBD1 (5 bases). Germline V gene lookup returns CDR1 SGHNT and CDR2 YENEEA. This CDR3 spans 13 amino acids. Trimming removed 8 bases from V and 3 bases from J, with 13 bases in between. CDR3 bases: TGTGCCAGCCAACAGGAGGATGACACTGAAGCTTTCTTT. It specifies CASQQEDDTEAFF.

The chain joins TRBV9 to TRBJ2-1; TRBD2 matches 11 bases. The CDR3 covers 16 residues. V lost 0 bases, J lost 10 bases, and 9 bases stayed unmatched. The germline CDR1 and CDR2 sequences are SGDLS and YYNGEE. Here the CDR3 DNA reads TGTGCCAGCAGCGTAGAAACTAGCGGGAGACTGACGGAGCAGTTCTTC. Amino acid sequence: CASSVETSGRLTEQFF.

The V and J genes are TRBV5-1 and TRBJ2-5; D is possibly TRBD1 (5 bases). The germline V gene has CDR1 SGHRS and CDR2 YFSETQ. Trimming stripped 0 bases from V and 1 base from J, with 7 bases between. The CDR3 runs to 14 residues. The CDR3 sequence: CASSLVGAQETQYF. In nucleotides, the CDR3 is TGCGCCAGCAGCTTGGTAGGGGCCCAAGAGACCCAGTACTTC.

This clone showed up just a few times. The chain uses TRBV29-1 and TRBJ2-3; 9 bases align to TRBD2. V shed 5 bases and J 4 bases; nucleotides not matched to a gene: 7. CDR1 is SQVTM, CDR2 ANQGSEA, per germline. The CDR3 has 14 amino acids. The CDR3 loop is CSVQGGRGADTQYF. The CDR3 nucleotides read TGCAGCGTTCAGGGCGGGAGGGGAGCAGATACGCAGTATTTT.

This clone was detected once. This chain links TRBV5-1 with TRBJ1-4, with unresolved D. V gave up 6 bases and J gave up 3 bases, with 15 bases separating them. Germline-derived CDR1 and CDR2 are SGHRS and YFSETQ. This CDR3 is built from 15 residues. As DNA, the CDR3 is TGCGCCAGCACTATACGAGGGCAGCCTAATGAAAAACTGTTTTTT. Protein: CASTIRGQPNEKLFF.

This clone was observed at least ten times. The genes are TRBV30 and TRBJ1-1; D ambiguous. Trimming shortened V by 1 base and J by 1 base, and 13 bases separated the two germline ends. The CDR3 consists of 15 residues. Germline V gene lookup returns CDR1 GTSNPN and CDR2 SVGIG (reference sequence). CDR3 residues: CAWSAVWPKNTEAFF. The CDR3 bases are TGTGCCTGGAGTGCCGTTTGGCCGAAGAACACTGAAGCTTTCTTT.

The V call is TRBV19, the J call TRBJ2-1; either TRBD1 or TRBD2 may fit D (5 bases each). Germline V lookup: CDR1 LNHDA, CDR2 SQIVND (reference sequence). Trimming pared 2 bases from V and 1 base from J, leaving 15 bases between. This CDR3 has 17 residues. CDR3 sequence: CASSISRGRSSYNEQFF. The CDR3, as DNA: TGTGCCAGTAGTATATCAAGGGGACGGAGTTCCTACAATGAGCAGTTCTTC. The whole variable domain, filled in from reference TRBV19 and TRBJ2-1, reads DGGITQSPKYLFRKEGQNVTLSCEQNLNHDAMYWYRQDPGQGLRLIYYSQIVNDFQKGDIAEGYSVSREKKESFPLTVTSAQKNPTAFYLCASSISRGRSSYNEQFFGPGTRLTVL.

The CDR3 DNA is TGTGCCAGCAGCGAATCAGGGATCACTAATGAAAAACTGTTTTTT. This encodes CASSESGITNEKLFF. V usage is TRBV9 and J usage is TRBJ1-4, with a weak D call TRBD1 (5 bases). CDR3 size: 15 residues. The V gene lost 3 bases and the J gene lost 2 bases, with 11 bases spanning the gap. Germline assignment: CDR1 SGDLS and CDR2 YYNGEE. Filled out from reference TRBV9 and TRBJ1-4, the complete variable domain reads DSGVTQTPKHLITATGQRVTLRCSPRSGDLSVYWYQQSLDQGLQFLIQYYNGEERAKGNILERFSAQQFPDLHSELNLSSLELGDSALYFCASSESGITNEKLFFGSGTQLSVL.

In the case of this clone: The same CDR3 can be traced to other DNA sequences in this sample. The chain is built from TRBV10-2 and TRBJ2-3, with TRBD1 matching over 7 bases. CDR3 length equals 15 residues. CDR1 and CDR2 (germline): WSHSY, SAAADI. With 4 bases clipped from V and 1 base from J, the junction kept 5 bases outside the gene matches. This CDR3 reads CASSARDSRTDTQYF. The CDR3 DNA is TGCGCCAGCAGTGCCCGGGACAGCCGCACAGATACGCAGTATTTT.

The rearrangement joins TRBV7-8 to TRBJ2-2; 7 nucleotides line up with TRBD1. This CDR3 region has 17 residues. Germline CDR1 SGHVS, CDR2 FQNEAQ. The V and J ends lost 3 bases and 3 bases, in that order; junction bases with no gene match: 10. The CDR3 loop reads CASSFRFRDSYTGELFF. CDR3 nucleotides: TGTGCCAGCAGCTTTCGCTTCCGGGACAGTTACACCGGGGAGCTGTTTTTT.

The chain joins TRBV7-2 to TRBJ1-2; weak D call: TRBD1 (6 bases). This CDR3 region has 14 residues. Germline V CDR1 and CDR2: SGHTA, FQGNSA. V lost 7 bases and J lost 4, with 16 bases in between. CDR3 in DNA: TGTGCCAGCACCAACAGGGAATGGAGCTATGGCTACACCTTC. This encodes CASTNREWSYGYTF.

DNA for the CDR3: TGTGCCAGCAGTTTTTCGGCGGGAAACAATGAGCAGTTCTTC. It codes for CASSFSAGNNEQFF. V gene TRBV27 combines with J gene TRBJ2-1, with D possibly matching TRBD2 (6 bases). Germline V lookup: CDR1 MNHEY, CDR2 SMNVEV (reference sequence). Between the trimmed V and J ends, which lost 3 bases and 5 bases, there was a span of 11 bases. The CDR3 runs to 14 residues.

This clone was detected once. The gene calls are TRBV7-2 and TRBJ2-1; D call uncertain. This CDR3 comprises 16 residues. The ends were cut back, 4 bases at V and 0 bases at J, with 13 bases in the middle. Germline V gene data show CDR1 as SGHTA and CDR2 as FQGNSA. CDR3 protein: CASSSSTVSSYNEQFF. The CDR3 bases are TGTGCCAGCAGCTCCTCGACGGTAAGCTCCTACAATGAGCAGTTCTTC.

The CDR3 DNA sequence: TGCGCCAGCAGCTCTCCCCTGGGTGCCGCTGGCTACACCTTC. Amino acids: CASSSPLGAAGYTF. The chain combines TRBV5-1 with TRBJ1-2; D unresolved. The CDR3 covers 14 residues. The V end lost 3 bases, the J end lost 7 bases, and 16 bases lay between the germline ends. Per the germline V gene, CDR1 is SGHRS and CDR2 is YFSETQ.

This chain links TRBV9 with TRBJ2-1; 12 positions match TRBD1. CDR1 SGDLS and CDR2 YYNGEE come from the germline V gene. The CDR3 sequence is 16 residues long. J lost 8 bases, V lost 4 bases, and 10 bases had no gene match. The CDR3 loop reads CASSSSGQGAQDEQFF. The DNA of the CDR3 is TGTGCCAGCAGCAGTTCGGGACAGGGGGCGCAGGATGAGCAGTTCTTC. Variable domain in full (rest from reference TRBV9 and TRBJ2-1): DSGVTQTPKHLITATGQRVTLRCSPRSGDLSVYWYQQSLDQGLQFLIQYYNGEERAKGNILERFSAQQFPDLHSELNLSSLELGDSALYFCASSSSGQGAQDEQFFGPGTRLTVL.

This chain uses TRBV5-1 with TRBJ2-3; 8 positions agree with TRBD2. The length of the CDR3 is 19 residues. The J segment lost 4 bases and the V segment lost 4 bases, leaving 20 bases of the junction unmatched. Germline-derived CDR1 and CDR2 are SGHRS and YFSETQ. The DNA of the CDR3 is TGCGCCAGCAGCGCGAGGGCTATTGGAGCGGGAGTTGGTGCAGATACGCAGTATTTT. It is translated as CASSARAIGAGVGADTQYF. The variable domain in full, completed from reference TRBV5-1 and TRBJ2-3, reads KAGVTQTPRYLIKTRGQQVTLSCSPISGHRSVSWYQQTPGQGLQFLFEYFSETQRNKGNFPGRFSGRQFSNSRSEMNVSTLELGDSALYLCASSARAIGAGVGADTQYFGPGTRLTVL.

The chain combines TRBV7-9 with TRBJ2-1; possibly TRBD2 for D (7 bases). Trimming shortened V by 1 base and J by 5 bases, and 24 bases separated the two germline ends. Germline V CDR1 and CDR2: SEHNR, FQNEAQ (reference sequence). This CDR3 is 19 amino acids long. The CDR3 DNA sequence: TGTGCCAGCAGCTTAGGTTGGGGGCTTGGCGGGAGTACCCACAATGAGCAGTTCTTC. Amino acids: CASSLGWGLGGSTHNEQFF. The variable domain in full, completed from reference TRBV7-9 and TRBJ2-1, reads DTGVSQNPRHKITKRGQNVTFRCDPISEHNRLYWYRQTLGQGPEFLTYFQNEAQLEKSRLLSDRFSAERPKGSFSTLEIQRTEQGDSAMYLCASSLGWGLGGSTHNEQFFGPGTRLTVL.

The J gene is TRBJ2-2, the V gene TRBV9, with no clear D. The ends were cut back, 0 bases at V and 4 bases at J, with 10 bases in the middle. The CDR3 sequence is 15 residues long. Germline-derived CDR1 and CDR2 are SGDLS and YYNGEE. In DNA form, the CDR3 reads TGTGCCAGCAGCGTAGCTTTGCGGCTCACCGGGGAGCTGTTTTTT. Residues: CASSVALRLTGELFF.

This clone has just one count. This chain's CDR3 is CASNPAGGNPQHF. In DNA form, the CDR3 reads TGTGCCAGCAACCCGGCAGGGGGCAATCCCCAGCATTTT. The chain employs TRBV27 and TRBJ1-5, with TRBD1 matching 8 bases. This CDR3 has 13 residues. In germline, CDR1 is MNHEY, CDR2 SMNVEV (reference sequence). Unmatched junction bases numbered 9, after V lost 7 bases and J lost 10 bases.

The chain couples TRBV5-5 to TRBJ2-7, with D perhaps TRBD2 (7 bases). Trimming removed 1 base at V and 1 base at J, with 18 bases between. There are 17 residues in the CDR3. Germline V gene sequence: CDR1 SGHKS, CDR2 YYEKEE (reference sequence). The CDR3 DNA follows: TGTGCCAGCAGCTTGTTCCCGGGGGGCCAATTATCCTACGAGCAGTACTTC. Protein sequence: CASSLFPGGQLSYEQYF.

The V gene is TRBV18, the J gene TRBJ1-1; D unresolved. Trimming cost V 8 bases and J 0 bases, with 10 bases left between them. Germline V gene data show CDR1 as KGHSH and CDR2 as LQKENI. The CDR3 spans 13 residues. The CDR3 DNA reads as TGTGCCAGCGGCGGGCAACTGAACACTGAAGCTTTCTTT. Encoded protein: CASGGQLNTEAFF.

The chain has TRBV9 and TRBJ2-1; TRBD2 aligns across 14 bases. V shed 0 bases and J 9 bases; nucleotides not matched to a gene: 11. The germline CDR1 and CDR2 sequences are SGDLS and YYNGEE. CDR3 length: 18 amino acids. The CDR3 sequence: CASSVGLGLAGEGGEQFF. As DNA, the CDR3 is TGTGCCAGCAGCGTAGGGCTGGGACTAGCGGGAGAGGGAGGTGAGCAGTTCTTC. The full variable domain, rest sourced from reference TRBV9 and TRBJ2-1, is DSGVTQTPKHLITATGQRVTLRCSPRSGDLSVYWYQQSLDQGLQFLIQYYNGEERAKGNILERFSAQQFPDLHSELNLSSLELGDSALYFCASSVGLGLAGEGGEQFFGPGTRLTVL.